A selection of T cell receptor beta chains follows, all from one sample in a study of blood T cell repertoires in COVID-19. Some clones are missing from TCRdb's copy, which holds only in-frame ones; the method was immunoSEQ multiplex PCR. The sample has about 170,000 clones, approximately 84% seen once. Sequenced: peripheral blood. The source is a man in his sixties or seventies with active or convalescent COVID-19. CDR3s include the opening cysteine and the closing phenylalanine or tryptophan. Fields, in order: clone size, D gene, J gene, V gene, CDR3 length, CDR3 DNA, CDR3 protein. D genes are given only for firm matches. Not every row has a clone size; where given, it reads once, few, many or a size class.

size: NA; D: TRBD2; J: TRBJ2-4; V: TRBV7-9; length: 18; DNA: TGTGCCAGCAGCTTCCGGACTAGCGGGGGGATAGCCAAAAACATTCAGTACTTC; CDR3: CASSFRTSGGIAKNIQYF
size: NA; D: TRBD2; J: TRBJ2-1; V: TRBV19; length: 18; DNA: TGTGCCAGTAGTCTTAGGACTAGCGGGAGAGCAGTTAACAATGAGCAGTTCTTC; CDR3: CASSLRTSGRAVNNEQFF
size: NA; D: NA; J: TRBJ1-3; V: TRBV7-9; length: 12; DNA: TGTGCCACGACGGACATCGGAAACACCATATATTTT; CDR3: CATTDIGNTIYF
size: once; D: NA; J: TRBJ1-6; V: TRBV18; length: 14; DNA: TGTGCCAGCTCTCAAGACAGGACCAATTCACCCCTCCACTTT; CDR3: CASSQDRTNSPLHF
size: few; D: NA; J: TRBJ1-1; V: TRBV20-1; length: 11; DNA: TGCAGTGCCCACAGGGACACTGAAGCTTTCTTT; CDR3: CSAHRDTEAFF
size: NA; D: NA; J: TRBJ1-4; V: TRBV19; length: 15; DNA: TGTGCCAGTAGTAGCCGGCCCCGAGGGAATGAAAAACTGTTTTTT; CDR3: CASSSRPRGNEKLFF
size: NA; D: TRBD2; J: TRBJ2-1; V: TRBV19; length: 16; DNA: TGTGCCAGTAGTATTGGCTGGACTAGCGGGTACAATGAGCAGTTCTTC; CDR3: CASSIGWTSGYNEQFF
size: NA; D: TRBD2; J: TRBJ2-4; V: TRBV7-6; length: 17; DNA: TGTGCCAGCAGCCCCGGGGGGATTTATGGTTCCAAAAACATTCAGTACTTC; CDR3: CASSPGGIYGSKNIQYF
size: NA; D: NA; J: TRBJ1-4; V: TRBV29-1; length: 12; DNA: TGCAGCGTTGATACCAGACGGGGAAAACTGTTTTTT; CDR3: CSVDTRRGKLFF
size: NA; D: NA; J: TRBJ2-1; V: TRBV29-1; length: 14; DNA: TGCAGCGTTGTTTCCCTAGATTCCTACAATGAGCAGTTCTTC; CDR3: CSVVSLDSYNEQFF
size: once; D: NA; J: TRBJ2-5; V: TRBV7-2; length: 14; DNA: TGTGCCAGCAGCTCACAGGGATTCGGAGAGACCCAGTACTTC; CDR3: CASSSQGFGETQYF
size: NA; D: NA; J: TRBJ1-5; V: TRBV7-2; length: 17; DNA: TGTGCCAGCAGCTTTCGCCTAGCCCCCGGGCAAAATCAGCCCCAGCATTTT; CDR3: CASSFRLAPGQNQPQHF
size: NA; D: TRBD1; J: TRBJ1-3; V: TRBV6-6; length: 17; DNA: TGTGCCAGCAGTCCAACCGGGACAGTCTTAAACGGAAACACCATATATTTT; CDR3: CASSPTGTVLNGNTIYF
size: NA; D: NA; J: TRBJ1-1; V: TRBV7-2; length: 13; DNA: TGTGCCAGCAGCTCCTCCCCCGGGAGAGAAGCTTTCTTT; CDR3: CASSSSPGREAFF
size: NA; D: NA; J: TRBJ2-1; V: TRBV7-7; length: 17; DNA: TGTGCCAGCAGCGCCAGCCCCGGGGGAATCGCCTACAATGAGCAGTTCTTC; CDR3: CASSASPGGIAYNEQFF
size: NA; D: NA; J: TRBJ2-1; V: TRBV6-5; length: 14; DNA: TGTGCCAGCAGTCGTAGCGGTCGGAGCAATGAGCAGTTCTTC; CDR3: CASSRSGRSNEQFF
size: few; D: TRBD1; J: TRBJ1-5; V: TRBV18; length: 15; DNA: TGTGCCAGCTCGGCTGGACAGGGACAAAATCAGCCCCAGCATTTT; CDR3: CASSAGQGQNQPQHF
size: once; D: TRBD1; J: TRBJ2-5; V: TRBV27; length: 14; DNA: TGTGCCAGCAGTTTGCAGACCAGGGGGGAGACCCAGTACTTC; CDR3: CASSLQTRGETQYF
size: NA; D: NA; J: TRBJ2-1; V: TRBV2; length: 11; DNA: TGTGCCAGCAGTGGTCCAGGGTGGCAGTTCTTC; CDR3: CASSGPGWQFF
size: NA; D: TRBD1; J: TRBJ1-1; V: TRBV15; length: 16; DNA: TGTGCCACCAGCAGGGGGGGGACAGGGCGGAACACTGAAGCTTTCTTT; CDR3: CATSRGGTGRNTEAFF
size: once; D: NA; J: TRBJ2-4; V: TRBV7-2; length: 17; DNA: TGTGCCAGCAGCGCCAGGGGGGTAGGGACTGGCAAAAACATTCAGTACTTC; CDR3: CASSARGVGTGKNIQYF
size: NA; D: NA; J: TRBJ1-2; V: TRBV7-2; length: 15; DNA: TGTGCCAGCAGCCGGGGGGGAACAGGGACCTATGGCTACACCTTC; CDR3: CASSRGGTGTYGYTF
size: once; D: TRBD2; J: TRBJ2-1; V: TRBV6-4; length: 16; DNA: TGTGCCAGCAGTGACTCGCAGCGGGGGCACTACAATGAGCAGTTCTTC; CDR3: CASSDSQRGHYNEQFF
size: NA; D: NA; J: TRBJ2-7; V: TRBV4-1; length: 14; DNA: TGCGCCAGCAGCCTCGGACTCCGGGGGAACGAGCAGTACTTC; CDR3: CASSLGLRGNEQYF
size: NA; D: NA; J: TRBJ1-5; V: TRBV7-6; length: 12; DNA: TGTGCCAGCAGCTTATACAGACAGCCCCAGCATTTT; CDR3: CASSLYRQPQHF
size: NA; D: NA; J: TRBJ2-7; V: TRBV11-3; length: 14; DNA: TGTGCCAGCAGCTCAACGGCGGGGGCCCACGAGCAGTACTTC; CDR3: CASSSTAGAHEQYF
size: NA; D: NA; J: TRBJ2-3; V: TRBV30; length: 15; DNA: TGTGCCTGGAGTGTACAGGGAGTGGGGACAGATACGCAGTATTTT; CDR3: CAWSVQGVGTDTQYF
size: NA; D: NA; J: TRBJ2-5; V: TRBV24-1; length: 15; DNA: TGTGCCACCAGTGATTCCGGGACAATCCAAGAGACCCAGTACTTC; CDR3: CATSDSGTIQETQYF
size: NA; D: NA; J: TRBJ1-1; V: TRBV11-2; length: 13; DNA: TGTGCCAGCAGTCATCGGACAATCGCTGAAGCTTTCTTT; CDR3: CASSHRTIAEAFF
size: once; D: TRBD2; J: TRBJ2-1; V: TRBV4-3; length: 15; DNA: TGCGCCAGCAGCCGGACTAGCGGGGAGTACAATGAGCAGTTCTTC; CDR3: CASSRTSGEYNEQFF